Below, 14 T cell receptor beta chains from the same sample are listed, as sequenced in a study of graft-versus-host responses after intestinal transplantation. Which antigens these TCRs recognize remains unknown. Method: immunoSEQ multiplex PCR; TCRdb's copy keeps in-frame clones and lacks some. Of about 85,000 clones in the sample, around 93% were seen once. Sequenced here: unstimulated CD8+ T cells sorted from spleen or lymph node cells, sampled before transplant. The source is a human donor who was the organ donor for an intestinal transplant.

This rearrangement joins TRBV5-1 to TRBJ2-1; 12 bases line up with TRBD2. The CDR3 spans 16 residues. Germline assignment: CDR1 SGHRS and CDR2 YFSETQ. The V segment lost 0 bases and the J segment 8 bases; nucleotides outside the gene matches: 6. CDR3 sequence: CASSLGLAGGFHEQFF. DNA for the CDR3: TGCGCCAGCAGCTTGGGGCTAGCGGGAGGGTTCCATGAGCAGTTCTTC. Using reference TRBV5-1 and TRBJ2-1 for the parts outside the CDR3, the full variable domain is KAGVTQTPRYLIKTRGQQVTLSCSPISGHRSVSWYQQTPGQGLQFLFEYFSETQRNKGNFPGRFSGRQFSNSRSEMNVSTLELGDSALYLCASSLGLAGGFHEQFFGPGTRLTVL.

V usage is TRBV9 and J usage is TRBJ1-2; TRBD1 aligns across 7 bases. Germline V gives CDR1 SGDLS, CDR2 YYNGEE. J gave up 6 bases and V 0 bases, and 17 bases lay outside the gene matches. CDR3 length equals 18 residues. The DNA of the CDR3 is TGTGCCAGCAGCGTAGGCATAACAGGGGCCAAAAGGGGGCATGGCTACACCTTC. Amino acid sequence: CASSVGITGAKRGHGYTF.

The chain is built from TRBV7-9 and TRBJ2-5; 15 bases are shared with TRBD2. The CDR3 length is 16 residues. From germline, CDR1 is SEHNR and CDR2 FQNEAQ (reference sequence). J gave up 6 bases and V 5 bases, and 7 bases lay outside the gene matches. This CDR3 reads CASSDRTSGGVKTQYF. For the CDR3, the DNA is TGTGCCAGCAGCGACAGGACTAGCGGGGGGGTAAAGACCCAGTACTTC.

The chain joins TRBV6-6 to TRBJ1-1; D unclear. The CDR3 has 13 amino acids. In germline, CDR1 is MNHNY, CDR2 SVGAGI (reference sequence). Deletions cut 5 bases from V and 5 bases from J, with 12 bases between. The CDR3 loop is CASSQGSGTEAFF. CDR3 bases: TGTGCCAGCAGTCAAGGCAGTGGGACTGAAGCTTTCTTT.

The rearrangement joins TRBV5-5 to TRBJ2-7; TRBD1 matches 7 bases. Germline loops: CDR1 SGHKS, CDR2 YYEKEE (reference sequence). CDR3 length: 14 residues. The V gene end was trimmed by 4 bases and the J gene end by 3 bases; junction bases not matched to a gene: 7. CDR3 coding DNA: TGTGCCAGCAGCCTCGGGACAGCTGACTACGAGCAGTACTTC. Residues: CASSLGTADYEQYF.

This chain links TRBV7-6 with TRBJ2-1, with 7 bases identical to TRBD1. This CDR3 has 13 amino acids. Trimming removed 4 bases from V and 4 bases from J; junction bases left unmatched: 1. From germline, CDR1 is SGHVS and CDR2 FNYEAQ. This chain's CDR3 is CASSSGQYNEQFF. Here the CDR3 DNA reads TGTGCCAGCAGCTCGGGACAGTACAATGAGCAGTTCTTC.

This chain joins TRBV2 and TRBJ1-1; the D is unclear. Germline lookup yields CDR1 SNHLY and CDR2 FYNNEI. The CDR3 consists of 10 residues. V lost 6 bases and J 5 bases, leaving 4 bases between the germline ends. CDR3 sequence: CASRWTEAFF. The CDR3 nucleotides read TGTGCCAGCAGGTGGACTGAAGCTTTCTTT.

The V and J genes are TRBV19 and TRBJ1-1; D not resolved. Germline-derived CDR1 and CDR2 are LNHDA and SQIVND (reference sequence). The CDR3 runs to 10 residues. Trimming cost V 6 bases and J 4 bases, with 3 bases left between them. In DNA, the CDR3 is TGTGCCAGTAGAGGCACTGAAGCTTTCTTT. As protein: CASRGTEAFF.

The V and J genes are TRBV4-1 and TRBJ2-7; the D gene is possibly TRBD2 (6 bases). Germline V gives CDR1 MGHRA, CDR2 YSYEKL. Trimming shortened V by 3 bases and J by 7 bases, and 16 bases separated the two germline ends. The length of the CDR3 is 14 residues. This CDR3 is CASSHGTGGWEQYF. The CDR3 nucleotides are TGCGCCAGCAGCCACGGGACTGGGGGTTGGGAGCAGTACTTC.

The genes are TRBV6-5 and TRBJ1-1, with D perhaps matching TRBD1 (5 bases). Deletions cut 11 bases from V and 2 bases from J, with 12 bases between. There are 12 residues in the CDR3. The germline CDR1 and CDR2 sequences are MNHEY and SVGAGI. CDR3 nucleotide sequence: TGTGCCTCCATTGGGGGAAACACTGAAGCTTTCTTT. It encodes CASIGGNTEAFF.

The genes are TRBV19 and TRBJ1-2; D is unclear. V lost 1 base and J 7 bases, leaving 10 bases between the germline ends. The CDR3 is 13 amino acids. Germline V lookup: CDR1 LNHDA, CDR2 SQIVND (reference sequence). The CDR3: CASSIVSAGGYTF. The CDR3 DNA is TGTGCCAGTAGTATAGTCTCTGCTGGTGGCTACACCTTC. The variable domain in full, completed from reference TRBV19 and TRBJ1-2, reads DGGITQSPKYLFRKEGQNVTLSCEQNLNHDAMYWYRQDPGQGLRLIYYSQIVNDFQKGDIAEGYSVSREKKESFPLTVTSAQKNPTAFYLCASSIVSAGGYTFGSGTRLTVV.

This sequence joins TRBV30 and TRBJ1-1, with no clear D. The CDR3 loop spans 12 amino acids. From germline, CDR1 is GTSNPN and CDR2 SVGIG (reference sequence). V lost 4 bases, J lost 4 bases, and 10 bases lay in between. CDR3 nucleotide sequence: TGTGCCTGGAACCATTGGGCCACTGAAGCTTTCTTT. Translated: CAWNHWATEAFF. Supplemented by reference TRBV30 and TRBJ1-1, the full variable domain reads SQTIHQWPATLVQPVGSPLSLECTVEGTSNPNLYWYRQAAGRGLQLLFYSVGIGQISSEVPQNLSASRPQDRQFILSSKKLLLSDSGFYLCAWNHWATEAFFGQGTRLTVV.

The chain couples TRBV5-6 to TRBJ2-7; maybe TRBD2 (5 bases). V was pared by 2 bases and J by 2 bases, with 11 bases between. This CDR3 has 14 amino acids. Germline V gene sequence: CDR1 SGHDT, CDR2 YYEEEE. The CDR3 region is CASSFYGNTYEQYF. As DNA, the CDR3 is TGTGCCAGCAGCTTTTACGGGAATACCTACGAGCAGTACTTC.

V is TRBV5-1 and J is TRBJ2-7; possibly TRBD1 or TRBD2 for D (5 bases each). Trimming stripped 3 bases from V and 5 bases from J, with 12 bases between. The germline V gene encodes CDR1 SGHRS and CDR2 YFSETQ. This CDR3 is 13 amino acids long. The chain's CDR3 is CASSSLGRDEQYF. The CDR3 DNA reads TGCGCCAGCAGCTCTCTGGGACGGGACGAGCAGTACTTC.